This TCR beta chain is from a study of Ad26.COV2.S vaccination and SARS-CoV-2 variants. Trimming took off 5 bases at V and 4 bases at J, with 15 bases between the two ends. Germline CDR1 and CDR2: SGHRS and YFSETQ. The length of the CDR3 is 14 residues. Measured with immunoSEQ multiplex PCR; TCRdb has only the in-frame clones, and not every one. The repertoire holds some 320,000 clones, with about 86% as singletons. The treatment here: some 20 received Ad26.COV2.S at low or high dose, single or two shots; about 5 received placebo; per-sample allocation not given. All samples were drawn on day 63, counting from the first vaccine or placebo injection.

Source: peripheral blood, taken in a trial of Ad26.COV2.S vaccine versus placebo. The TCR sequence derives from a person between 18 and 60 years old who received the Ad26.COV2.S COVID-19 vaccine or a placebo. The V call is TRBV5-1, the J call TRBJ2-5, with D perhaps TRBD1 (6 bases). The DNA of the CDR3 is TGCGCCAGCAGTGTCCAGGGGAGCGGAGAGACCCAGTACTTC. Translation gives CASSVQGSGETQYF.